The source of this T cell receptor beta chain is a study of cytomegalovirus exposure and HLA in healthy donors. The PCR made use of 60 Vbeta and 13 Jbeta primers. The method was immunoSEQ multiplex PCR; TCRdb's version includes in-frame clones alone and lacks a portion of them. The top ten hold 6.5% of the sample, which has 150,000 to 200,000 clones, approximately 85% seen once. Germline assignment: CDR1 SGHVS and CDR2 FQNEAQ. The CDR3 sequence is 18 residues long. Between the trimmed V and J ends, which lost 4 bases and 0 bases, there was a span of 19 bases. The rearrangement uses TRBV7-8 and TRBJ1-5; D is possibly TRBD1 (5 bases). Sequenced input: PBMCs. This clonotype originated in a woman between 45 and 65 years old in good health and CMV-seropositive. CDR3 sequence: CASSSQDNLAYSNQPQHF. The DNA for the CDR3 is TGTGCCAGCAGCTCCCAGGACAATTTGGCCTATAGCAATCAGCCCCAGCATTTT. Combining the CDR3 with reference TRBV7-8 and TRBJ1-5 gives the whole variable domain GAGVSQSPRYKVAKRGQDVALRCDPISGHVSLFWYQQALGQGPEFLTYFQNEAQLDKSGLPSDRFFAERPEGSVSTLKIQRTQQEDSAVYLCASSSQDNLAYSNQPQHFGDGTRLSIL.